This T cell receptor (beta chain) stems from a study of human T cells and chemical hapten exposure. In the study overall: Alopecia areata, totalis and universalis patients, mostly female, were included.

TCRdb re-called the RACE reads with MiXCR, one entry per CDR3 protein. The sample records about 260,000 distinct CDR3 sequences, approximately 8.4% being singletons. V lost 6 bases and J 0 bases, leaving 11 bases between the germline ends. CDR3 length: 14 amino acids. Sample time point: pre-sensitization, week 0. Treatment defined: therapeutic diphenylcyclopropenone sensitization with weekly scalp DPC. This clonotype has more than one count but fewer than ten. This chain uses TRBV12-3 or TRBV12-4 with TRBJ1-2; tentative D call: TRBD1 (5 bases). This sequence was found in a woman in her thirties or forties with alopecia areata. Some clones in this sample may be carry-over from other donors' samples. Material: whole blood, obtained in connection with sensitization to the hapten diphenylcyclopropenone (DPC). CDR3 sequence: CASSPSGPNYGYTF. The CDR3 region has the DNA TGTGCCAGCAGCCCATCGGGGCCTAACTATGGCTACACCTTC.